The 28 T cell receptor beta chains listed next were all sequenced from one sample in a study of T cell repertoires in cytomegalovirus infection. TCRdb called the reads again in MiXCR, with one record for every CDR3 protein. The sample has roughly 630,000 distinct CDR3 sequences, 20% to 25% seen once. Sequencing was done on a sample of CD8+ T cells from PBMCs. These receptors were taken from a human donor in good health (CMV status not recorded). Some clones in this sample may be carry-over from other donors' samples.

The rearrangement links TRBV29-1 to TRBJ2-2, with a tentative D call TRBD1 (6 bases). Looked up from germline, CDR1 is SQVTM and CDR2 is ANQGSEA. The CDR3 sequence is 11 residues long. Trimming removed 6 bases from V and 7 bases from J, with 9 bases in between. The DNA of the CDR3 is TGCAGCGTACAGGGTGACGGGGAGCTGTTTTTT. Translation: CSVQGDGELFF.

This clonotype was found a few times. V and J are TRBV11-3 and TRBJ2-7; TRBD1 matches 7 bases. The CDR3 extends over 19 amino acids. The V segment lost 5 bases and the J segment 7 bases; nucleotides outside the gene matches: 26. Germline CDR1 reads SGHNT; CDR2 reads YENEEA. The CDR3 DNA sequence: TGTGCCAGCAGCCCCAAAGTGGGGTGGAAGGGACAGAATATGGGGGAGCAGTACGTC. It encodes CASSPKVGWKGQNMGEQYV.

V and J are TRBV5-5 and TRBJ2-7; TRBD2 agrees at 10 bases. There are 16 residues in the CDR3. Germline-derived CDR1 and CDR2 are SGHKS and YYEKEE (reference sequence). Unmatched junction bases numbered 6, after V lost 0 bases and J lost 3 bases. The CDR3 DNA reads as TGTGCCAGCAGCTTGGCGAGCGGGGGGGCCTACTACGAGCAGTACGTC. This sequence encodes CASSLASGGAYYEQYV.

This chain joins TRBV27 and TRBJ2-7; TRBD1 agrees at 8 bases. Germline V gives CDR1 MNHEY, CDR2 SMNVEV (reference sequence). CDR3 length: 14 residues. The junction had 7 bases not matched to a gene; V was cut back by 4 bases and J by 5 bases. For the CDR3, the DNA is TGTGCCAGCAGTTCCGGACAGGGCGTCCACGAGCAGTACTTC. Encoded protein: CASSSGQGVHEQYF.

With regard to this clonotype: Mismatch with germline at one junction end may stem from a read error. The chain combines TRBV7-7 with TRBJ2-1; 8 nucleotides align to TRBD2. Germline V CDR1 and CDR2: SSHAT, FNYEAQ (reference sequence). The length of the CDR3 is 15 residues. CDR3 residues: CASSLGRGAVNEQFF. The CDR3 DNA follows: TGTGCTAGCAGCTTAGGGCGGGGGGCCGTCAATGAGCAGTTCTTC.

The sample holds a few counts of this clonotype. This chain uses TRBV25-1 with TRBJ2-1; 7 bases fit TRBD1. With V trimmed by 3 bases and J by 0 bases, 5 bases remained unmatched. CDR1 is MGHDK, CDR2 SYGVNS, per germline. CDR3 length: 16 amino acids. The CDR3 DNA follows: TGTGCCAGCAGTGACTGGGACAGCAGCTCCTACAATGAGCAGTTCTTC. Translating gives CASSDWDSSSYNEQFF.

The chain couples TRBV6-6 to TRBJ2-5; 9 nucleotides line up with TRBD2. Germline V lookup: CDR1 MNHNY, CDR2 SVGAGI (reference sequence). Trimming removed 9 bases from V and 5 bases from J; junction bases left unmatched: 13. The CDR3 is 15 amino acids. This chain's CDR3 is CASHPFAGGLETQYF. CDR3 in DNA: TGTGCCAGTCACCCTTTTGCGGGGGGGCTTGAGACCCAGTACTTC.

The chain carries TRBV29-1 and TRBJ2-1; TRBD1 agrees at 9 bases. The CDR3 runs 14 residues. Trimming removed 6 bases from V and 7 bases from J; junction bases left unmatched: 10. Germline V gene data show CDR1 as SQVTM and CDR2 as ANQGSEA. DNA for the CDR3: TGCAGCGTAGGCCCGGGACAGGGTTGGAATGAGCAGTTCTTC. This translates into CSVGPGQGWNEQFF.

The V gene is TRBV2, the J gene TRBJ1-1, with D unclear. This CDR3 comprises 12 residues. From germline, CDR1 is SNHLY and CDR2 FYNNEI. Trimming left V 11 bases short and J 6 bases short, with 16 bases between. Written as DNA, the CDR3 is TGTGCCGGGTCATGGTCGCGCCCTGAAGCTTTCTTT. This codes for CAGSWSRPEAFF.

This clonotype was counted a few times. V usage is TRBV6-6 and J usage is TRBJ1-5, with D possibly TRBD1 on 5 matching bases. Deletions cut 6 bases from V and 1 base from J, with 16 bases between. The CDR3 spans 16 residues. Germline CDR1 MNHNY, CDR2 SVGAGI (reference sequence). CDR3 DNA: TGTGCCAGCAGCCCAAGTCTTGGGGACAGCAATCAGCCCCAGCATTTT. Encoded protein: CASSPSLGDSNQPQHF.

This clonotype was detected only a few times. The genes are TRBV10-3 and TRBJ2-2; perhaps TRBD1 as D (8 bases). Germline V gene data show CDR1 as ENHRY and CDR2 as SYGVKD. V gave up 8 bases and J gave up 6 bases, with 16 bases separating them. This CDR3 is 14 amino acids long. The CDR3 DNA reads as TGTGCCATCCGGACAGGGCGGGAGTCCGGGGAGCTGTTTTTT. Residues: CAIRTGRESGELFF.

The chain joins TRBV29-1 to TRBJ1-2, with D possibly TRBD1 on 6 matching bases. Germline V lookup: CDR1 SQVTM, CDR2 ANQGSEA. CDR3 length: 16 residues. V was clipped by 2 bases and J by 0 bases, with 16 bases between them. DNA for the CDR3: TGCAGCGTTGAAAATACCGGGGACAAAGCTAACTATGGCTACACCTTC. Translating gives CSVENTGDKANYGYTF. Using reference TRBV29-1 and TRBJ1-2 for the parts outside the CDR3, the full variable domain is SAVISQKPSRDICQRGTSLTIQCQVDSQVTMMFWYRQQPGQSLTLIATANQGSEATYESGFVIDKFPISRPNLTFSTLTVSNMSPEDSSIYLCSVENTGDKANYGYTFGSGTRLTVV.

Of note for this clonotype: Germline is not matched at one junction end, which may reflect a read error. The chain couples TRBV27 to TRBJ2-7, with D possibly TRBD1 on 6 matching bases. Germline CDR1 and CDR2: MNHEY and SMNVEV (reference sequence). The CDR3 runs to 14 residues. The CDR3 DNA follows: TGTGCCAACAGTTCGACAGGTTCCCCCTACGAGCAGTACTTC. Its translation: CANSSTGSPYEQYF.

The DNA of the CDR3 is TGTGCCAGCAGCTTATTCCCCTTAGGGTCGTCTGGAAACACCATATATTTT. It yields the protein CASSLFPLGSSGNTIYF. The chain couples TRBV7-9 to TRBJ1-3; D is unresolved. Trimming removed 2 bases at V and 1 base at J, with 15 bases between. The CDR3 is 17 amino acids. CDR1 is SEHNR, CDR2 FQNEAQ, per germline (reference sequence).

This clonotype was seen more than once but under ten times. CDR3: CASSLAGVASSTDTQYF. For the CDR3, the DNA is TGTGCCAGCAGCTTAGCGGGAGTCGCTTCTAGCACAGATACGCAGTATTTT. The J gene is TRBJ2-3, the V gene TRBV7-9; tentatively, D is TRBD2 (5 bases). V was shortened by 0 bases and J by 0 bases, with 13 bases between the two germline ends. The CDR3 length is 17 residues. The V gene's germline CDR1 is SEHNR and CDR2 FQNEAQ (reference sequence).

This clonotype was seen a few times. This rearrangement joins TRBV14 to TRBJ1-2; D might be TRBD1 (5 bases). With 3 bases removed from V and 8 bases from J, the gap between germline ends came to 10 bases. Germline CDR1 and CDR2: SGHDN and FVKESK. CDR3 length: 12 residues. CDR3 loop: CASSQGPGGYTF. The CDR3 bases are TGTGCCAGCAGCCAGGGGCCGGGGGGCTACACCTTC.

The V call is TRBV4-3, the J call TRBJ1-2; a possible D gene is TRBD1 (6 bases). V lost 0 bases, J lost 4 bases, and 9 bases lay in between. CDR1 is LGHNA, CDR2 YSLEER, per germline. CDR3 size: 14 residues. CDR3: CASSQESQGYGYTF. The DNA of the CDR3 is TGCGCCAGCAGCCAAGAATCACAGGGCTATGGCTACACCTTC.

This clonotype was counted at least ten times. The chain is built from TRBV7-2 and TRBJ2-1; D might be TRBD1 or TRBD2, each matching 5 bases. V dropped 5 bases and J dropped 8 bases, with 16 bases sitting between them. Germline V lookup: CDR1 SGHTA, CDR2 FQGNSA. This CDR3 comprises 14 residues. In DNA, the CDR3 is TGTGCCAGCAGCATTGGACTGGGGCGGGATGAGCAGTTCTTC. It yields the protein CASSIGLGRDEQFF. Using reference TRBV7-2 and TRBJ2-1 for the parts outside the CDR3, the full variable domain is GAGVSQSPSNKVTEKGKDVELRCDPISGHTALYWYRQSLGQGLEFLIYFQGNSAPDKSGLPSDRFSAERTGGSVSTLTIQRTQQEDSAVYLCASSIGLGRDEQFFGPGTRLTVL.

This clonotype turned up a few times. CDR3 amino acids: CASSLGFLSSYEQYV. CDR3 in DNA: TGTGCCAGCAGCCTAGGGTTTCTAAGCTCCTACGAGCAGTACGTC. The J gene is TRBJ2-7, the V gene TRBV28; no reliable D call. Between the trimmed V and J ends, which lost 6 bases and 0 bases, there was a span of 15 bases. In germline, CDR1 is MDHEN, CDR2 SYDVKM. This CDR3 contains 15 residues.

The rearrangement links TRBV20-1 to TRBJ2-7; 9 nucleotides align to TRBD2. Germline V gene sequence: CDR1 DFQATT, CDR2 SNEGSKA (reference sequence). The CDR3 covers 15 residues. Trimming removed 0 bases from V and 0 bases from J; junction bases left unmatched: 3. The CDR3 DNA reads as TGCAGTGCTAGAGATCTAGCGGGGACCTCCTACGAGCAGTACTTC. Amino acids: CSARDLAGTSYEQYF.

As to this clonotype: An end of the junction differs from the germline gene, which may be a read error. The J gene is TRBJ1-4, the V gene TRBV4-1; 8 nucleotides align to TRBD1. Germline CDR1 and CDR2: MGHRA and YSYEKL. This CDR3 is 15 amino acids long. As DNA, the CDR3 is TGTGCCAGCAGCCAACCAGGGGGCGAGGGTGAAAAACTGTTTTTT. This translates into CASSQPGGEGEKLFF.

This clonotype was found many times. The chain combines TRBV12-3 or TRBV12-4 with TRBJ2-2; D uncertain. Trimming removed 3 bases from V and 1 base from J, with 9 bases in between. CDR3 length: 15 residues. The CDR3: CASSFELMNTGELFF. CDR3 nucleotides: TGTGCCAGCAGTTTTGAGTTAATGAACACCGGGGAGCTGTTTTTT.

V is TRBV13 and J is TRBJ2-7, with TRBD1 matching over 9 bases. The CDR3 has 15 amino acids. Germline V gives CDR1 PRHDT, CDR2 FYEKMQ (reference sequence). J gave up 4 bases and V 4 bases, and 8 bases lay outside the gene matches. This chain's CDR3 is CASSSHRGPLYEQYV. CDR3 in DNA: TGTGCCAGCAGCTCCCACAGGGGGCCCTTATACGAGCAGTACGTC.

This chain joins TRBV9 and TRBJ2-5; 8 nucleotides match TRBD1. Germline V gene lookup returns CDR1 SGDLS and CDR2 YYNGEE. This CDR3 has 15 amino acids. V was pared by 5 bases and J by 5 bases, with 11 bases of the junction left unmatched. CDR3 region: CASSFRETGVETQYF. The CDR3 coding sequence is TGTGCCAGCAGTTTCAGAGAGACAGGGGTCGAGACCCAGTACTTC.

The chain joins TRBV20-1 to TRBJ1-1, with a weak D call TRBD1 (6 bases). The CDR3 consists of 12 residues. Germline-derived CDR1 and CDR2 are DFQATT and SNEGSKA (reference sequence). V lost 3 bases and J 7 bases, leaving 12 bases between the germline ends. DNA for the CDR3: TGCAGTGCTAGGGAACAGGGTTTTGAAGCTTTCTTT. The encoded protein is CSAREQGFEAFF.

This clonotype was observed many times. The chain is built from TRBV7-9 and TRBJ2-3; D not certain. The germline V gene has CDR1 SEHNR and CDR2 FQNEAQ (reference sequence). V gave up 2 bases and J gave up 6 bases, with 6 bases separating them. The CDR3 has 12 residues. The DNA of the CDR3 is TGTGCCAGCAGCTTAAGTTTGGATACGCAGTATTTT. This gives the protein CASSLSLDTQYF. Full variable domain (outside the CDR3, taken from reference TRBV7-9 and TRBJ2-3): DTGVSQNPRHKITKRGQNVTFRCDPISEHNRLYWYRQTLGQGPEFLTYFQNEAQLEKSRLLSDRFSAERPKGSFSTLEIQRTEQGDSAMYLCASSLSLDTQYFGPGTRLTVL.

Regarding this clonotype: One end of the junction varies from germline; a read error may be responsible. The chain couples TRBV7-9 to TRBJ2-1, with D possibly TRBD2 on 5 matching bases. This CDR3 has 10 amino acids. The germline CDR1 and CDR2 sequences are SEHNR and FQNEAQ (reference sequence). The CDR3 DNA reads as TGTGTCAGCAGTCCCGGGAAGTTGTTCTTC. Encoded protein: CVSSPGKLFF.

This clonotype was found a few times. The chain combines TRBV14 with TRBJ2-5, with 8 bases lining up with TRBD2. The germline V gene encodes CDR1 SGHDN and CDR2 FVKESK. This CDR3 is built from 17 residues. The J segment lost 5 bases and the V segment lost 2 bases, leaving 13 bases of the junction unmatched. CDR3: CASSQPGLALPMETQYF. DNA for the CDR3: TGTGCCAGCAGCCAACCCGGACTAGCACTTCCGATGGAGACCCAGTACTTC.